This T cell receptor (beta chain) appears in the sequencing data of a study of cytotoxic CD8 clonotypes in ibrutinib-treated CLL. Study-level points and caveats: Clonality was higher at ibrutinib response and returned toward baseline at progression.

CDR1 SGHTA and CDR2 FQGTGA come from the germline V gene. This CDR3 spans 16 amino acids. J was trimmed by 5 bases and V by 5 bases; bases with no gene match: 10. Investigators sought sequencing depths of between 1 in 200,000 and 1 in 1 million T cells. The data were produced by immunoSEQ multiplex PCR, yet TCRdb's version contains in-frame clones alone and is incomplete. The sample holds hundreds of thousands of clones, roughly 80% seen once. Note on this clone: The antigen remains undetermined.

This TCR was sampled from a human donor with chronic lymphocytic leukemia. The V call is TRBV7-3, the J call TRBJ2-3, with 10 bases aligning to TRBD2. The specimen comprised PBMCs, sampled before ibrutinib treatment. CDR3 in amino acids: CASSPGTSEFVDTQYF. The CDR3 coding sequence is TGTGCCAGCAGCCCTGGGACTAGCGAATTCGTAGATACGCAGTATTTT.